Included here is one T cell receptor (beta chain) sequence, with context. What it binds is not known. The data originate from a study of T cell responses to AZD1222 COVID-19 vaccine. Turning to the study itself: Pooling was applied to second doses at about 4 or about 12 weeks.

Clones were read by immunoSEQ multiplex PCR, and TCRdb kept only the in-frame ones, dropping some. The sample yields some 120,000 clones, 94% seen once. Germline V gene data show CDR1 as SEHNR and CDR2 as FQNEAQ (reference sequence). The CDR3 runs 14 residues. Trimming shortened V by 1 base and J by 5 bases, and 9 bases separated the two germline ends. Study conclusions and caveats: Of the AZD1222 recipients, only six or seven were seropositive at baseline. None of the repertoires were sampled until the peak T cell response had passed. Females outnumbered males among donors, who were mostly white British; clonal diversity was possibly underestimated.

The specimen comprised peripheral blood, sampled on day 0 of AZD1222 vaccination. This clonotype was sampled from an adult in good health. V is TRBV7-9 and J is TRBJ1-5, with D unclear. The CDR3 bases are TGTGCCAGCAGCTTAGGGGCAGGTTATCAGCCCCAGCATTTT. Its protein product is CASSLGAGYQPQHF. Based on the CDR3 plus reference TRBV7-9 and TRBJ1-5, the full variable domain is DTGVSQNPRHKITKRGQNVTFRCDPISEHNRLYWYRQTLGQGPEFLTYFQNEAQLEKSRLLSDRFSAERPKGSFSTLEIQRTEQGDSAMYLCASSLGAGYQPQHFGDGTRLSIL.